Listed here are 20 T cell receptor beta chains from one sample, sequenced in a study of T cells after yellow fever vaccination. TCRdb re-called the 5' RACE reads through MiXCR, storing one row per CDR3 protein. The repertoire consists of 500,000 to 650,000 distinct CDR3 sequences, with 12% occurring once and the leading ten covering 15%. Sequenced material: PBMCs, taken on the day of the yellow fever booster vaccination. These receptors were obtained from a man aged 30 to 45 who received the YFV17D yellow fever vaccine.

On this clonotype itself: At one end the junction does not follow the germline gene, possibly because of a read error. This chain uses TRBV20-1 with TRBJ2-3, with TRBD1 matching 11 bases. The CDR3 length is 15 residues. The germline V gene encodes CDR1 DFQATT and CDR2 SNEGSKA (reference sequence). CDR3 nucleotides: TGCAGTGCTAGCCGGGACAGGGGGGCGGCAGATACGCATTATTTT. Amino acids: CSASRDRGAADTHYF.

A few counts support this clonotype. This chain connects TRBV10-3 to TRBJ2-1; 9 nucleotides line up with TRBD2. The V gene end was trimmed by 8 bases and the J gene end by 7 bases; junction bases not matched to a gene: 9. Germline values: CDR1 ENHRY, CDR2 SYGVKD. This CDR3 is 14 amino acids long. The CDR3 sequence: CAIGRAGGFNEQFF. CDR3 nucleotide sequence: TGTGCCATCGGGCGAGCGGGGGGATTTAATGAGCAGTTCTTC.

The rearrangement links TRBV20-1 to TRBJ2-1; the D gene is possibly TRBD2 (5 bases). CDR3 length: 14 residues. The germline V and J ends were trimmed by 3 bases and 6 bases, with 15 bases remaining between them. Germline values: CDR1 DFQATT, CDR2 SNEGSKA (reference sequence). CDR3 loop: CSASSSRSRNEQFF. CDR3 DNA: TGCAGTGCTAGTTCTAGCAGGTCTCGCAATGAGCAGTTCTTC.

V is TRBV7-6 and J is TRBJ2-2, with TRBD1 as a possible D gene (5 bases). This CDR3 contains 16 residues. V was shortened by 1 base and J by 6 bases, with 15 bases between the two germline ends. Germline V lookup: CDR1 SGHVS, CDR2 FNYEAQ. CDR3 in amino acids: CASSLEQGLWAGELFF. The CDR3 nucleotides read TGTGCCAGCAGCTTAGAGCAGGGTCTGTGGGCCGGGGAGCTGTTTTTT.

At least ten counts were recorded for this clonotype. This sequence joins TRBV12-3 or TRBV12-4 and TRBJ1-2; D may be TRBD1 (5 bases). The CDR3 is 14 residues long. The ends were cut back, 8 bases at V and 7 bases at J, with 20 bases in the middle. CDR3 bases: TGTGCCAGCGCTGCCCCTGGCGTTGGGGGTGGCTACACCTTC. It is translated as CASAAPGVGGGYTF.

This clonotype has a handful of counts. This rearrangement joins TRBV15 to TRBJ2-3; 10 bases agree with TRBD1. After removal of 0 bases from V and 8 bases from J, the junction contained 8 bases not matched to a gene. The CDR3 has 16 residues. CDR1 LNHNV and CDR2 YYDKDF come from the germline V gene (reference sequence). CDR3 nucleotides: TGTGCCACCAGCAGAGATCTAGGGACAGGGGAGGCTACGCAGTATTTT. It translates to CATSRDLGTGEATQYF.

This clonotype was detected only a few times. The chain combines TRBV30 with TRBJ2-3; a possible D gene is TRBD2 (6 bases). Germline V CDR1 and CDR2: GTSNPN, SVGIG (reference sequence). The germline V and J ends were trimmed by 2 bases and 6 bases, with 12 bases remaining between them. This CDR3 is 13 amino acids long. CDR3 sequence: CAWSLGLADTQYF. For the CDR3, the DNA is TGTGCCTGGAGTCTGGGGCTAGCGGATACGCAGTATTTT.

This clonotype has ten or more counts. CDR3 protein: CASSPGLNEQFF. CDR3 nucleotide sequence: TGTGCCAGCAGCCCGGGACTTAACGAGCAGTTCTTC. This chain links TRBV7-3 with TRBJ2-1; possible D gene TRBD2, 6 bases. Germline CDR1 SGHTA, CDR2 FQGTGA. The CDR3 has 12 residues. The V and J ends lost 5 bases and 10 bases respectively, with 12 bases between them. The whole variable domain, filled in from reference TRBV7-3 and TRBJ2-1, reads GAGVSQTPSNKVTEKGKYVELRCDPISGHTALYWYRQSLGQGPEFLIYFQGTGAADDSGLPNDRFFAVRPEGSVSTLKIQRTERGDSAVYLCASSPGLNEQFFGPGTRLTVL.

A remark on this clonotype: Sequence at one end of the junction differs from germline and may be a read error. J is TRBJ2-7 and V is TRBV5-1; TRBD2 is a possible D gene (5 bases). The length of the CDR3 is 15 residues. CDR1 is SGHRS and CDR2 is YFSETQ in the germline V gene. The CDR3 DNA follows: TGCGCTAGCAGCTTGTCTGAGGGAATAGCCTACGAGCAGTACTTC. It is translated as CASSLSEGIAYEQYF.

This clonotype occurred a few times. The DNA of the CDR3 is TGCGCCAGCAGCCAAGGGGGTCGGGGTCGAGGGAATACCGGGGAGCTGTTTTTT. This translates into CASSQGGRGRGNTGELFF. The J gene is TRBJ2-2, the V gene TRBV4-3; TRBD2 is a possible D gene (5 bases). CDR1 and CDR2 from the germline V gene are LGHNA and YSLEER. The CDR3 covers 18 residues. The V end lost 1 base, the J end lost 5 bases, and 20 bases lay between the germline ends.

This clonotype has more than one count but fewer than ten. This chain links TRBV6-1 with TRBJ2-2; D is possibly TRBD1 (5 bases). The CDR3 extends over 14 amino acids. The V gene's germline CDR1 is MNHNS and CDR2 SASEGT. The V and J ends lost 6 bases and 4 bases respectively, with 12 bases between them. In DNA, the CDR3 is TGTGCCAGCAGAACGACAGCCGCCACCGGGGAGCTGTTTTTT. Protein sequence: CASRTTAATGELFF.

This chain uses TRBV5-1 with TRBJ1-1; D unresolved. The length of the CDR3 is 13 residues. CDR1 SGHRS and CDR2 YFSETQ come from the germline V gene. With 1 base removed from V and 5 bases from J, the gap between germline ends came to 9 bases. Written as DNA, the CDR3 is TGCGCCAGCAGCTTGCTGACGCGGACTGAAGCTTTCTTT. Amino acids: CASSLLTRTEAFF.

This clonotype was detected only a few times. The J gene is TRBJ2-2, the V gene TRBV6-2 or TRBV6-3; D may be TRBD2 (5 bases). Germline V CDR1 and CDR2: MNHEY, SVGEGT. This CDR3 has 20 amino acids. Between the trimmed V and J ends, which lost 0 bases and 3 bases, there was a span of 23 bases. This CDR3 reads CASSYSPWTAHPEDTGELFF. Written as DNA, the CDR3 is TGTGCCAGCAGTTACTCGCCCTGGACGGCCCACCCGGAGGACACCGGGGAGCTGTTTTTT.

This rearrangement joins TRBV7-2 to TRBJ2-5; 9 bases map to TRBD2. Germline lookup yields CDR1 SGHTA and CDR2 FQGNSA. CDR3 length: 13 amino acids. With 8 bases clipped from V and 5 bases from J, the junction kept 6 bases outside the gene matches. CDR3 coding DNA: TGTGCCAGCCAGCTAGCGGGATGGGAGACCCAGTACTTC. The encoded protein is CASQLAGWETQYF.

Turning to this clonotype: At one end the junction does not follow the germline gene, possibly because of a read error. The chain is built from TRBV2 and TRBJ2-2, with D perhaps being TRBD1 or TRBD2 (5 bases each). In germline, CDR1 is SNHLY, CDR2 FYNNEI. The CDR3 consists of 12 residues. CDR3 residues: CGSGRGRGELFF. For the CDR3, the DNA is TGTGGCAGCGGTAGGGGCAGGGGGGAGCTGTTTTTT.

This clonotype came up a few times. The chain couples TRBV30 to TRBJ1-6; 7 bases map to TRBD1. J gave up 10 bases and V 8 bases, and 8 bases lay outside the gene matches. The CDR3 is 12 amino acids. Per germline, CDR1 GTSNPN and CDR2 SVGIG (reference sequence). Here the CDR3 reads CARRQGESPLHF. Written as DNA, the CDR3 is TGTGCCCGCCGACAGGGTGAATCACCCCTCCACTTT.

CDR3 loop: CASSPSGGPRDYGYTF. DNA for the CDR3: TGTGCCAGCTCACCATCGGGGGGCCCCAGGGACTATGGCTACACCTTC. The rearrangement uses TRBV18 and TRBJ1-2, with D maybe TRBD1 (6 bases). Germline V gene lookup returns CDR1 KGHSH and CDR2 LQKENI. V was clipped by 2 bases and J by 3 bases, with 16 bases between them. The CDR3 spans 16 residues.

This clonotype was counted between two and nine times. The V gene is TRBV6-1, the J gene TRBJ2-7; 9 bases match TRBD2. The CDR3 sequence is 13 residues long. V was clipped by 8 bases and J by 3 bases; unmatched bases: 5. The germline V gene has CDR1 MNHNS and CDR2 SASEGT. The CDR3: CASGSSGSYEQYF. DNA for the CDR3: TGTGCCAGCGGGAGTAGCGGGAGCTACGAGCAGTACTTC.

The chain has TRBV19 and TRBJ2-5; D is uncertain. Trimming cost V 3 bases and J 7 bases, with 12 bases left between them. The CDR3 length is 13 residues. Germline loops: CDR1 LNHDA, CDR2 SQIVND (reference sequence). Here the CDR3 DNA reads TGTGCCAGTAGTATCGAAGCCGCTGGGACCCAGTACTTC. The encoded protein is CASSIEAAGTQYF.

V usage is TRBV20-1 and J usage is TRBJ2-5; a possible D gene is TRBD2 (6 bases). Germline values: CDR1 DFQATT, CDR2 SNEGSKA (reference sequence). The CDR3 loop spans 16 amino acids. Trimming pared 7 bases from V and 4 bases from J, leaving 25 bases between. CDR3 protein: CSVRGASVSWGETQYF. CDR3 DNA: TGCAGTGTGCGAGGGGCTAGCGTTTCTTGGGGAGAGACCCAGTACTTC.